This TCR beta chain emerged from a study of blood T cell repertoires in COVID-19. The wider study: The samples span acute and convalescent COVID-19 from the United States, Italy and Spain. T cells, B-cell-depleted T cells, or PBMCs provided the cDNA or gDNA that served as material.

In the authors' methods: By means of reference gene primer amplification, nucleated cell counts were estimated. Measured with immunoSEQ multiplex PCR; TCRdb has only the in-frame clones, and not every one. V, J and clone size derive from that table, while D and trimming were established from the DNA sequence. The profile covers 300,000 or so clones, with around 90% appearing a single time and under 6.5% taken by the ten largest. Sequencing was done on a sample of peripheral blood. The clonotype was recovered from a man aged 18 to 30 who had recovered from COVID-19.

The CDR3 region has the DNA TGTGCCAGCAGCCAAGGACAGTACGCCGGGGAGCTGTTTTTT. Protein sequence: CASSQGQYAGELFF. This chain links TRBV14 with TRBJ2-2; possible D gene TRBD1, 5 bases. Trimming took 1 base from V and 6 from J, leaving 9 bases between them. The CDR3 has 14 amino acids. Germline CDR1 and CDR2: SGHDN and FVKESK.